This T cell receptor (beta chain) was sequenced during a study of CD4 T cells in relation to SARS-CoV-2 and coronaviruses. Study summary: After roughly 11 days of antigen culture, PBMC TCR beta CDR3s were sequenced. Regarding the study as a whole: Culture-expanded clones reflect memory recall rather than primary priming during culture.

Repertoires were generated with immunoSEQ multiplex PCR, while TCRdb's copy carries only in-frame clones and drops some. The sample yields 30,000 to 45,000 clones, around four fifths seen once. For about nine days, some 9.7 x 10^4 sorted CD4+ cells grew with T cell-depleted PBMCs and CEF. The CDR3 contains 13 residues. The germline CDR1 and CDR2 sequences are MDHEN and SYDVKM. The V and J ends lost 4 bases and 5 bases respectively, with 12 bases between them. A word on this clone: The antigen remains undetermined.

This sequence originates from an adult with COVID-19. V is TRBV28 and J is TRBJ2-7, with D possibly being TRBD1 or TRBD2 (5 bases each). The specimen was memory CD4+ T cells from PBMCs, cultured in vitro. The CDR3 sequence: CASSSFGDDEQYF. The CDR3 region has the DNA TGTGCCAGCAGTTCCTTCGGGGACGACGAGCAGTACTTC.